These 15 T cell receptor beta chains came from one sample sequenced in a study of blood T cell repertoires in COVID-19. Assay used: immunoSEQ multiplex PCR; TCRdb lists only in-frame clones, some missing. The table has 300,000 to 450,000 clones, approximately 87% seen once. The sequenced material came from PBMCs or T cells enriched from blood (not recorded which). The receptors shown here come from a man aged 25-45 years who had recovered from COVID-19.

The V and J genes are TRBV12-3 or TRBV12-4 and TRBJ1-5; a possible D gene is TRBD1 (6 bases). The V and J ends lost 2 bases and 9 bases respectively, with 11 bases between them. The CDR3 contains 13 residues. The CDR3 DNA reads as TGTGCCAGCAGTTTAACTACAGGGACGCCCCAGCATTTT. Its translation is CASSLTTGTPQHF.

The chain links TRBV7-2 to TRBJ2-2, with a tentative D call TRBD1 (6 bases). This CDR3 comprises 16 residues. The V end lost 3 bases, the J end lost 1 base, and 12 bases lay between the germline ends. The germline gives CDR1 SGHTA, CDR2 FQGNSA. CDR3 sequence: CASSFTGQMNTGELFF. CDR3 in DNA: TGTGCCAGCAGCTTTACAGGGCAGATGAACACCGGGGAGCTGTTTTTT.

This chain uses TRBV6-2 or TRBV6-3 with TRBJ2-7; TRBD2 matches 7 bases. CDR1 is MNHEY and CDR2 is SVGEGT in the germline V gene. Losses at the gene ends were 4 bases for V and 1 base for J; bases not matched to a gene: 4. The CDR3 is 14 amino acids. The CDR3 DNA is TGTGCCAGCAGTTTCGAGGGAGGGTCCTACGAGCAGTACTTC. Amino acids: CASSFEGGSYEQYF.

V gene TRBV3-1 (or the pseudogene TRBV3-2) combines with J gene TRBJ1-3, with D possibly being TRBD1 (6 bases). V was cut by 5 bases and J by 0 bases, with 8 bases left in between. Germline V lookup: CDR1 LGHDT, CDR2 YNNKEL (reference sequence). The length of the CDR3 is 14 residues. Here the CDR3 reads CASSARGSGNTIYF. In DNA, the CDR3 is TGTGCCAGCAGCGCCAGGGGCTCTGGAAACACCATATATTTT.

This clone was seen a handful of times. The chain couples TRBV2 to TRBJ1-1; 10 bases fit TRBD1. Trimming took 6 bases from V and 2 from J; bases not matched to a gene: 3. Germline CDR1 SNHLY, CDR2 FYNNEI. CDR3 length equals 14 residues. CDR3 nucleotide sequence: TGTGCCAGCAGAGGGGACAGGGGTAACACTGAAGCTTTCTTT. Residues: CASRGDRGNTEAFF.

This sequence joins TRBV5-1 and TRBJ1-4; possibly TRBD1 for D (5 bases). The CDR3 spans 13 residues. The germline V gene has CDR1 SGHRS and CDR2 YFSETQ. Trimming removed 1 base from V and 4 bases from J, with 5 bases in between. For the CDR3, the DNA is TGCGCCAGCAGCTTGCAGGGTAATGAAAAACTGTTTTTT. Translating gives CASSLQGNEKLFF.

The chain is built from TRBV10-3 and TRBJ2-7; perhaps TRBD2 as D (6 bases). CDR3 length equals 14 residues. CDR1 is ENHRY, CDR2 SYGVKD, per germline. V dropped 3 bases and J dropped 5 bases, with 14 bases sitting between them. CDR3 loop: CAISESGEGHEQYF. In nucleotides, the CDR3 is TGTGCCATCAGTGAATCGGGAGAGGGCCACGAGCAGTACTTC.

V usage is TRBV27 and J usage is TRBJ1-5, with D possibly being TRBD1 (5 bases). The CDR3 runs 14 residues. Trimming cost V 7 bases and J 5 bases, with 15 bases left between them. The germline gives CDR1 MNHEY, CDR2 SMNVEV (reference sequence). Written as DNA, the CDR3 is TGTGCCAGCATGGTATCAGGAGGGGATCAGCCCCAGCATTTT. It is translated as CASMVSGGDQPQHF.

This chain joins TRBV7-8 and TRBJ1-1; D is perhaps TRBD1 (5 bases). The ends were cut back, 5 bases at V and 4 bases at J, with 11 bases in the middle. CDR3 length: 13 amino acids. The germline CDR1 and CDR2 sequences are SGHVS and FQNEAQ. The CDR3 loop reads CASSLGGTTEAFF. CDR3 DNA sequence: TGTGCCAGCAGCCTGGGGGGGACCACTGAAGCTTTCTTT.

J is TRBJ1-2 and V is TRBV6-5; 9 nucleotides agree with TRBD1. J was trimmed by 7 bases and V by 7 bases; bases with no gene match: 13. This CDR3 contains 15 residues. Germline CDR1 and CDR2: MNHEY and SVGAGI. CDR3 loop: CASKRSGTGYSGYTF. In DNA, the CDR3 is TGTGCCAGCAAACGCTCCGGGACAGGGTATTCTGGCTACACCTTC.

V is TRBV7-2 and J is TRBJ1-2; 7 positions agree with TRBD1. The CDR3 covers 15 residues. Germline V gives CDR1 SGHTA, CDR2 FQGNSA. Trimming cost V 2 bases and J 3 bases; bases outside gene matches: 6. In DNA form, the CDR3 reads TGTGCCAGCAGCTTATTGGTGGGGACAGACTATGGCTACACCTTC. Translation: CASSLLVGTDYGYTF.

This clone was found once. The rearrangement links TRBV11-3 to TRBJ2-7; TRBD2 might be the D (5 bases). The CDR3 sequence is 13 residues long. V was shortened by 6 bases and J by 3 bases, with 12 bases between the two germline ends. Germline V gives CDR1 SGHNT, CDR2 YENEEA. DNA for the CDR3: TGTGCCAGCAGTGGAGGACGGTTCTACGAGCAGTACTTC. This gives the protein CASSGGRFYEQYF.

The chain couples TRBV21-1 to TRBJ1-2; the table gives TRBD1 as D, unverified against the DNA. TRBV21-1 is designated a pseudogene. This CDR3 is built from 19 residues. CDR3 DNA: TGTGCCAGCAGTCAAGAGGGTGGGCAGGGGGCACGACTTGCCTATGGCTACACCTTC. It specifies CASSQEGGQGARLAYGYTF.

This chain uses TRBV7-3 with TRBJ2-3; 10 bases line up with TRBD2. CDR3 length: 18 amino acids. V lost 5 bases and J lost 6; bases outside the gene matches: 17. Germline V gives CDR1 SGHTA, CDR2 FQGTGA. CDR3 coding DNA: TGTGCCAGCAGCCTAAAACCAGCGGGGGGGCCTTCGTGGGATACGCAGTATTTT. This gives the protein CASSLKPAGGPSWDTQYF.

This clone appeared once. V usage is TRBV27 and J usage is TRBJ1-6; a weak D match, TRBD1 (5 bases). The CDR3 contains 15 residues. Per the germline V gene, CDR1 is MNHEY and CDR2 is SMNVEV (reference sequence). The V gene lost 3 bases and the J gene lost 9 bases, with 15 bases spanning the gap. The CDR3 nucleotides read TGTGCCAGCAGTTTGGGCAGGTCGGGGGGTTCACCCCTCCACTTT. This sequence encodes CASSLGRSGGSPLHF.